Listed here are 20 T cell receptor beta chains from one sample, sequenced in a study of neurological immune-mediated disorders. In TCRdb, the 5' RACE reads were re-called with MiXCR into one record per CDR3 protein. The sample lists roughly 100,000 distinct CDR3 sequences, around 3.3% occurring once. The sample consisted of PBMCs. Receptor source: a young woman with multiple sclerosis.

This rearrangement joins TRBV7-6 to TRBJ2-3; TRBD2 agrees at 8 bases. Germline V CDR1 and CDR2: SGHVS, FNYEAQ. The ends lost 4 bases at V and 3 bases at J; junction bases unmatched: 6. The CDR3 is made up of 15 amino acids. The CDR3 loop reads CASSSSGLETDTQYF. CDR3 in DNA: TGTGCCAGCAGCTCCTCGGGACTAGAAACAGATACGCAGTATTTT.

A few counts support this clonotype. The chain couples TRBV7-8 to TRBJ2-7; D is ambiguous. The germline CDR1 and CDR2 sequences are SGHVS and FQNEAQ. The CDR3 is 16 amino acids. The V gene lost 2 bases and the J gene lost 3 bases, with 17 bases spanning the gap. In nucleotides, the CDR3 is TGTGCCAGCAGCTTACTTCGATTAACGGGCCACTACGAGCAGTACTTC. It is translated as CASSLLRLTGHYEQYF.

This clonotype showed up many times. This chain connects TRBV10-2 to TRBJ1-2; no firm D call. CDR3 length: 13 residues. Germline lookup yields CDR1 WSHSY and CDR2 SAAADI. Between the trimmed V and J ends, which lost 7 bases and 0 bases, there was a span of 9 bases. The CDR3 nucleotides read TGCGCCAGCACCCCTGGGGCTAACTATGGCTACACCTTC. It yields the protein CASTPGANYGYTF.

Many counts were recorded for this clonotype. The genes are TRBV9 and TRBJ1-5; no clear D gene. CDR1 and CDR2 (germline): SGDLS, YYNGEE. The CDR3 length is 15 residues. Trimming took off 0 bases at V and 0 bases at J, with 7 bases between the two ends. The DNA of the CDR3 is TGTGCCAGCAGCGTAGGGCGGAATAGCAATCAGCCCCAGCATTTT. Its translation is CASSVGRNSNQPQHF.

The table lists this clonotype with many counts. The chain recombines TRBV7-9 with TRBJ2-1, with D possibly matching TRBD2 (7 bases). The CDR3 is 15 amino acids. Per the germline V gene, CDR1 is SEHNR and CDR2 is FQNEAQ (reference sequence). V lost 1 base and J lost 2, with 9 bases in between. The CDR3 DNA follows: TGTGCCAGCAGCTTAGACGGGGGGCCCTACAATGAGCAGTTCTTC. Protein product: CASSLDGGPYNEQFF.

This clonotype was seen repeatedly, ten times or more. This chain connects TRBV20-1 to TRBJ2-3; 8 bases are a match to TRBD2. The CDR3 contains 17 residues. The germline V gene has CDR1 DFQATT and CDR2 SNEGSKA (reference sequence). The V segment lost 0 bases and the J segment 2 bases; nucleotides outside the gene matches: 10. The CDR3 DNA follows: TGCAGTGCTAGAGATCTGGCTAGCGGGTCTTACACAGATACGCAGTATTTT. Translating gives CSARDLASGSYTDTQYF.

This clonotype has ten or more counts. J is TRBJ2-7 and V is TRBV4-2; tentatively, D is TRBD1 or TRBD2 (5 bases each). Germline CDR1 and CDR2: LGHNA and YNFKEQ. V gave up 2 bases and J gave up 5 bases, with 16 bases separating them. The CDR3 is 15 amino acids. CDR3 in amino acids: CASSQTLEGSDEQYF. The CDR3 DNA sequence: TGTGCCAGCAGCCAAACGTTAGAGGGGTCCGACGAGCAGTACTTC.

This clonotype was seen repeatedly, ten times or more. V is TRBV19 and J is TRBJ2-1, with unresolved D. The CDR3 is 13 amino acids. Trimming pared 1 base from V and 4 bases from J, leaving 5 bases between. The germline gives CDR1 LNHDA, CDR2 SQIVND (reference sequence). CDR3 in amino acids: CASSIGGYNEQFF. CDR3 bases: TGTGCCAGTAGTATAGGAGGTTACAATGAGCAGTTCTTC. Full variable domain (outside the CDR3, taken from reference TRBV19 and TRBJ2-1): DGGITQSPKYLFRKEGQNVTLSCEQNLNHDAMYWYRQDPGQGLRLIYYSQIVNDFQKGDIAEGYSVSREKKESFPLTVTSAQKNPTAFYLCASSIGGYNEQFFGPGTRLTVL.

As regards this clonotype: A single base separates this from a much larger clone, so it may be a read error. The chain joins TRBV5-5 to TRBJ2-5, with TRBD2 as a possible D gene (5 bases). The germline gives CDR1 SGHKS, CDR2 YYEKEE (reference sequence). The CDR3 extends over 12 amino acids. CDR3 in amino acids: CPSSHSEETQYF. The CDR3 bases are TGTCCCAGCAGCCATAGCGAAGAGACCCAGTACTTC.

This clonotype was recorded at least ten times. V is TRBV20-1 and J is TRBJ1-1; no definite D call. The germline V and J ends were trimmed by 3 bases and 3 bases, with 11 bases remaining between them. The CDR3 runs to 13 residues. In germline, CDR1 is DFQATT, CDR2 SNEGSKA (reference sequence). The CDR3 loop reads CSASWSVDTEAFF. For the CDR3, the DNA is TGCAGTGCTAGTTGGTCCGTAGACACTGAAGCTTTCTTT.

This clonotype has a count of ten or more. The gene calls are TRBV12-3 or TRBV12-4 and TRBJ2-7; 9 bases are a match to TRBD1. The trim removed 6 bases at V and 3 bases at J, leaving 9 bases unmatched. This CDR3 has 15 residues. This CDR3 is CASRSGTGIHYEQYF. The CDR3 DNA follows: TGTGCCAGCAGATCCGGGACAGGGATCCACTACGAGCAGTACTTC.

This clonotype was seen many times. The chain recombines TRBV29-1 with TRBJ1-1; a weak D match, TRBD1 (5 bases). This CDR3 contains 11 residues. Germline lookup yields CDR1 SQVTM and CDR2 ANQGSEA. The V gene lost 6 bases and the J gene lost 11 bases, with 16 bases spanning the gap. CDR3 DNA: TGCAGCGTCGGCAGGGACGTCGGGGCTTTCTTT. Amino acid sequence: CSVGRDVGAFF.

This clonotype was counted ten times or more. This CDR3 is CASTLQGSAMYLHF. The CDR3 bases are TGTGCCAGCACTCTACAGGGATCCGCTATGTACCTCCACTTT. The chain is built from TRBV7-3 and TRBJ1-6; weak D call: TRBD1 (6 bases). The CDR3 is 14 amino acids. Germline CDR1 and CDR2: SGHTA and FQGTGA. With 7 bases removed from V and 15 bases from J, the gap between germline ends came to 22 bases.

This clonotype was detected many times. The J gene is TRBJ2-6, the V gene TRBV9; 7 bases match TRBD1. V lost 4 bases and J lost 0; bases outside the gene matches: 13. The CDR3 sequence is 19 residues long. Germline V gene data show CDR1 as SGDLS and CDR2 as YYNGEE. CDR3 sequence (DNA): TGTGCCAGCAGCTTGACGCCGGGACAGAGTAGCTCTGGGGCCAACGTCCTGACTTTC. This encodes CASSLTPGQSSSGANVLTF. The complete variable domain, with remaining parts taken from reference TRBV9 and TRBJ2-6, reads DSGVTQTPKHLITATGQRVTLRCSPRSGDLSVYWYQQSLDQGLQFLIQYYNGEERAKGNILERFSAQQFPDLHSELNLSSLELGDSALYFCASSLTPGQSSSGANVLTFGAGSRLTVL.

This clonotype was detected ten times or more. The rearrangement joins TRBV25-1 to TRBJ2-3; no clear D. CDR1 is MGHDK and CDR2 is SYGVNS in the germline V gene. The CDR3 runs 14 residues. The V end lost 3 bases, the J end lost 2 bases, and 9 bases lay between the germline ends. The CDR3 loop reads CASSDSPHTDTQYF. The CDR3 DNA reads as TGTGCCAGCAGTGACTCCCCACACACAGATACGCAGTATTTT.

This clonotype was recorded at least ten times. The chain couples TRBV7-6 to TRBJ2-3; tentative D call: TRBD2 (6 bases). This CDR3 contains 17 residues. The V gene lost 7 bases and the J gene lost 2 bases, with 22 bases spanning the gap. Germline lookup yields CDR1 SGHVS and CDR2 FNYEAQ. In nucleotides, the CDR3 is TGTGCCAGCACCAACCCCGGAGTCGGGACTTACACAGATACGCAGTATTTT. Translation: CASTNPGVGTYTDTQYF.

This clonotype showed up many times. The chain is built from TRBV5-6 and TRBJ1-5; D perhaps matches TRBD1 (5 bases). Trimming cost V 0 bases and J 7 bases, with 11 bases left between them. The CDR3 covers 14 residues. Germline loops: CDR1 SGHDT, CDR2 YYEEEE. CDR3 coding DNA: TGTGCCAGCAGCTTGGTAGGGGCAGAACAGCCCCAGCATTTT. The encoded protein is CASSLVGAEQPQHF.

This clonotype was observed at least ten times. The chain has TRBV6-5 and TRBJ2-6; D call uncertain. Trimming shortened V by 3 bases and J by 0 bases, and 12 bases separated the two germline ends. CDR1 and CDR2 (germline): MNHEY, SVGAGI. The CDR3 loop spans 17 amino acids. CDR3: CASSYSQQSSGANVLTF. The CDR3 nucleotides are TGTGCCAGCAGTTATTCTCAACAGAGCTCTGGGGCCAACGTCCTGACTTTC.

This clonotype was observed at least ten times. This chain connects TRBV5-1 to TRBJ2-3, with TRBD1 matching 7 bases. The CDR3 totals 16 residues. CDR1 is SGHRS and CDR2 is YFSETQ in the germline V gene. With 0 bases clipped from V and 1 base from J, the junction kept 5 bases outside the gene matches. CDR3 residues: CASSLAVTGRTDTQYF. The CDR3 nucleotides read TGCGCCAGCAGCTTGGCCGTGACAGGGCGCACAGATACGCAGTATTTT.

Ten or more counts support this clonotype. CDR3 protein: CASSYDGGTGSYEQYF. CDR3 DNA sequence: TGTGCCAGCAGTTACGACGGTGGGACAGGGTCGTACGAGCAGTACTTC. The V and J genes are TRBV6-5 and TRBJ2-7, with 9 nucleotides matching TRBD1. This CDR3 region has 16 residues. CDR1 MNHEY and CDR2 SVGAGI come from the germline V gene. Trimming cost V 2 bases and J 4 bases; bases outside gene matches: 9.